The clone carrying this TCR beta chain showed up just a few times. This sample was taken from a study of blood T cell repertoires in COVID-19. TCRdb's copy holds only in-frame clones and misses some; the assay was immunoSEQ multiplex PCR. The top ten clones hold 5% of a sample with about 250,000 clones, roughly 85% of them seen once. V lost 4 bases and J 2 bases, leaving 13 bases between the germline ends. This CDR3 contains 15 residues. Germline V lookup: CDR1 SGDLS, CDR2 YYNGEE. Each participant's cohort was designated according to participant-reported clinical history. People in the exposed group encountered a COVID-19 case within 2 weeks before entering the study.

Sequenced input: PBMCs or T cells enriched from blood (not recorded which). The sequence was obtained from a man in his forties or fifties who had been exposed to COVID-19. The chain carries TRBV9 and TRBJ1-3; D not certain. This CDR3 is CASSPVGGPGNTIYF. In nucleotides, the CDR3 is TGTGCCAGCAGCCCCGTTGGTGGGCCTGGAAACACCATATATTTT.